This TCR beta chain came from a study of blood T cell repertoires in COVID-19. The overall study: PBMCs, B-cell-depleted T cells, or T cells provided the cDNA or gDNA that made up the material.

A single count supports this clone. Distinct nucleotide sequences in the sample also encode this CDR3. Original processing methods: Reference gene primers were amplified, and this amplification served to estimate nucleated cell counts. Clones were read by immunoSEQ multiplex PCR, and TCRdb kept only the in-frame ones, dropping some. The D gene and trimming were derived from the DNA, and the V and J assignments and clone size from that table. Among about 140,000 clones listed, approximately 90% were seen once. V lost 5 bases to trimming and J lost 1 base; unmatched junction nucleotides: 1. Per the germline V gene, CDR1 is SGHTA and CDR2 is FQGTGA. The CDR3 is 13 residues long.

This receptor was taken from a woman between 50 and 59 years old with acute or convalescent COVID-19. The rearrangement links TRBV7-3 to TRBJ1-1, with 7 bases fitting TRBD1. Source material: peripheral blood. In DNA form, the CDR3 reads TGTGCCAGCAGCCGGGACAGGAACACTGAAGCTTTCTTT. Translating gives CASSRDRNTEAFF. The full variable domain, its missing parts supplied by reference TRBV7-3 and TRBJ1-1, is GAGVSQTPSNKVTEKGKYVELRCDPISGHTALYWYRQSLGQGPEFLIYFQGTGAADDSGLPNDRFFAVRPEGSVSTLKIQRTERGDSAVYLCASSRDRNTEAFFGQGTRLTVV.